This T cell receptor (beta chain) was recovered during a study of CD8+ T cells in alopecia areata. The wider study: Twice daily, treated patients received 5 to 10 mg of oral tofacitinib. Study findings and constraints: For lesional scalp, especially alopecia totalis/universalis, clonality was higher than in normal scalp. In scalp samples, resident alphabeta T cells of normal skin are also sequenced.

Regarding this clone: Its antigen is not known.

Sequencing templates came from extracted RNA that was reverse transcribed into cDNA. Profiled with immunoSEQ multiplex PCR; TCRdb holds only in-frame clones, not every one. The profile covers 120,000 or so clones, with more than 30% appearing a single time and approximately 3% taken by the ten largest. Alopecia areata patients provided lesional scalp punch biopsies and peripheral blood, both collected for the study. CDR3 size: 12 residues. The V gene's germline CDR1 is MDHEN and CDR2 SYDVKM. Trimming removed 5 bases at V and 1 base at J, with 5 bases between. The sequenced sample was CD4+ T cells sorted from blood. This clonotype was sampled from a human donor with alopecia areata. V is TRBV28 and J is TRBJ1-1; D uncertain. The CDR3 DNA reads as TGTGCCAGCAGTGATAGGAACACTGAAGCTTTCTTT. Translating gives CASSDRNTEAFF.